These 8 T cell receptor beta chains originate from one sample sequenced in a study of shared clonotypes between healthy human individuals. Some clones are missing from TCRdb's copy, which holds only in-frame ones; the method was immunoSEQ multiplex PCR. The sample lists 2,500,000 or so clones; just over 90% were seen once. The sequencing input was naive CD4+ T cells sorted from blood. Described subset: CD45RA+ positively selected. These TCRs come from a man younger than 35 in good health.

The genes are TRBV5-1 and TRBJ2-7; 8 nucleotides line up with TRBD2. The V gene end was trimmed by 0 bases and the J gene end by 2 bases; junction bases not matched to a gene: 4. The length of the CDR3 is 15 residues. Germline CDR1 is SGHRS and CDR2 is YFSETQ. This CDR3 reads CASSLETSGTYEQYF. CDR3 nucleotides: TGCGCCAGCAGCTTGGAAACTAGCGGTACCTACGAGCAGTACTTC.

The chain recombines TRBV27 with TRBJ1-5; D gene unclear. Germline values: CDR1 MNHEY, CDR2 SMNVEV (reference sequence). V lost 8 bases and J 16 bases, leaving 9 bases between the germline ends. The CDR3 sequence is 8 residues long. The CDR3 nucleotides read TGTGCCAGCTCACCCCCCCATTTT. Its translation is CASSPPHF.

To note about this clone: Other DNA sequences from this sample encode an identical CDR3 as well. This chain joins TRBV19 and TRBJ1-2; D might be TRBD1 (5 bases). Germline V lookup: CDR1 LNHDA, CDR2 SQIVND (reference sequence). The CDR3 runs to 13 residues. Trimming took 3 bases from V and 4 from J, leaving 9 bases between them. The CDR3 loop is CASSIGGSYGYTF. The CDR3 bases are TGTGCCAGTAGTATTGGGGGAAGCTATGGCTACACCTTC. The variable domain in full, completed from reference TRBV19 and TRBJ1-2, reads DGGITQSPKYLFRKEGQNVTLSCEQNLNHDAMYWYRQDPGQGLRLIYYSQIVNDFQKGDIAEGYSVSREKKESFPLTVTSAQKNPTAFYLCASSIGGSYGYTFGSGTRLTVV.

The chain is built from TRBV15 and TRBJ2-7, with a weak D call TRBD1 (5 bases). Per the germline V gene, CDR1 is LNHNV and CDR2 is YYDKDF (reference sequence). The CDR3 runs to 16 residues. The germline V and J ends were trimmed by 1 base and 3 bases, with 16 bases remaining between them. CDR3 sequence reads: CATSRVVGAAVYEQYF. DNA of the CDR3: TGTGCCACCAGCAGAGTGGTAGGGGCGGCTGTCTACGAGCAGTACTTC.

On this clone: Other nucleotide sequences from this sample produce the same CDR3. The chain has TRBV7-9 and TRBJ1-1; D is uncertain. This CDR3 contains 14 residues. The ends were cut back, 3 bases at V and 1 base at J, with 9 bases in the middle. The V gene's germline CDR1 is SEHNR and CDR2 FQNEAQ (reference sequence). The CDR3 nucleotides are TGTGCCAGCAGCTTGGGTCAAGAGAACACTGAAGCTTTCTTT. This translates into CASSLGQENTEAFF.

The J gene is TRBJ1-1, the V gene TRBV7-2; D remains unclear. Trimming left V 5 bases short and J 0 bases short, with 19 bases between. Per the germline V gene, CDR1 is SGHTA and CDR2 is FQGNSA. The CDR3 consists of 17 residues. In DNA form, the CDR3 reads TGTGCCAGCAGCGTGGCCGGGATCCTTCTTATGAACACTGAAGCTTTCTTT. Its translation: CASSVAGILLMNTEAFF.

This clone came up a few times. V and J are TRBV7-3 and TRBJ1-6; possible D gene TRBD1, 6 bases. Germline lookup yields CDR1 SGHTA and CDR2 FQGTGA. V was shortened by 5 bases and J by 12 bases, with 14 bases between the two germline ends. This CDR3 contains 13 residues. In nucleotides, the CDR3 is TGTGCCAGCAGCCTGGACAGACCGGGACCCCTCCACTTT. Amino acids: CASSLDRPGPLHF.

The chain employs TRBV5-1 and TRBJ1-1; the D gene is possibly TRBD1 (6 bases). With 0 bases removed from V and 4 bases from J, the gap between germline ends came to 13 bases. Germline lookup yields CDR1 SGHRS and CDR2 YFSETQ. CDR3 length: 15 amino acids. CDR3 coding DNA: TGCGCCAGCAGCTTGGATACAGGGTCGGGCACTGAAGCTTTCTTT. It translates to CASSLDTGSGTEAFF.